This record looks at one TCR beta chain sequence and its context. Which antigen it targets is not known. Base qualities are not provided; no much larger clone lies one nucleotide away. The junction shows trimming of 2 bases on V and 2 bases on J, plus 14 bases between the germline ends. CDR1 and CDR2 were assigned from the germline V gene (reference sequence) as SGHKS and YYEKEE. From its cysteine to its phenylalanine, the CDR3 spans 15 amino acids. Of the read, only the CDR3 DNA is kept; its 45 bases are in frame from base 1. What the time point label conveys for this sample: baseline before first vaccination. The treatment or condition tag for this specimen amounts to: meningococcal conjugate vaccine given as trial control. Vaccinee samples came from UK trials COV001 and COV002, including a single-blind randomized controlled phase 2/3 trial of AZD1222 (ChAdOx1 nCoV-19) in healthy adults. Trial participant PBMC samples were collected at day 0 and day 28 after the second dose for TCRbeta chain sequencing.

The sample is drawn from a study of T cell responses to AZD1222 COVID-19 vaccine (dated by TCRdb to the early 2020s). In the study overall: A total of under 250 trial participants underwent TCR sequencing, of whom 207 had received two doses of AZD1222 and about 26 had received two doses of the MenACWY control vaccine. Trial participants were enrolled into age subgroups of 18-55, 56-69 and 70-plus years, which contained around 150, 29 and 61 TCR-sequenced participants, respectively.

The full study reports these points: The whole spike protein was spanned by vaccine-associated CD4 TCRs, and dominant responses were seen in regions 160-218 and 743-854. In the small 56-69-year group, the increase in depth fell short of significance, most likely because of low power. Because no day 14 peak-response samples were available, the repertoires could be characterized only after the peak T cell response. Epitopes outside the regions mutated in the B.1.351 and B.1.1.7 variants were reportedly recognized by nearly half of the unique spike-specific TCRs. Conclusions about previously exposed vaccinees are limited, since just six AZD1222 recipients were seropositive for SARS-CoV-2 at baseline. Spike-specific TCR breadth and depth rose significantly after two AZD1222 doses compared with day 0 and with MenACWY recipients. Participants were mostly white British and included more females than males, and it was suggested by the authors that clonal diversity may have been underestimated.

The CDR3 regions of human TCRbeta chains were analyzed by immunosequencing. The original pipeline was this. Repertoire TCRs were matched against a reference library of SARS-CoV-2-specific TCRs generated with the MIRA antigen-specificity platform. Breadth was defined as the fraction of unique TCRs that were SARS-CoV-2-associated, and depth was defined as the fraction of total T cells that were SARS-CoV-2-associated. Using the MIRA data, every spike-specific TCR was mapped to the spike region that the TCR reacted to and assigned to either a CD4 or a CD8 class. Log10-transformed breadth and depth values were compared by one-way ANOVA with Sidak's multiple comparisons tests. TCRdb mirrors the immuneACCESS table, restricted to in-frame sequences. Some clones are absent from its copies; in checked studies, under half trace to an unresolved V gene, and the reason for the others is unknown. From that table come the V and J calls and clone size; the DNA was used to work out D and trimming. The sample data list about 150,000 clones, and less than 90% of these were observed just once. About 5.5% of the sample is taken by the ten largest.

Source: peripheral blood, taken on day 0 of MenACWY control vaccination. This TCR came from an adult in good health. This sequence uses TRBV5-5 and TRBJ2-7; the D gene is possibly TRBD1 or TRBD2, each agreeing over 5 bases. The CDR3 loop reads CASSLVVGGAYEQYF. In nucleotide form, the sequence is TGTGCCAGCAGCTTAGTTGTTGGGGGTGCCTACGAGCAGTACTTC.